One and the same sample provided the 26 T cell receptor beta chains below, sequenced in a study of shared clonotypes between healthy human individuals. Method: immunoSEQ multiplex PCR; TCRdb's copy keeps in-frame clones and lacks some. The table includes 450,000 to 500,000 clones, 76% detected once. Sequencing was performed on PBMCs. The source is a middle-aged woman in good health. Some clones in this sample may be carry-over from other donors' samples.

The rearrangement uses TRBV27 and TRBJ2-4; 8 nucleotides agree with TRBD2. Germline V gives CDR1 MNHEY, CDR2 SMNVEV (reference sequence). This CDR3 contains 15 residues. J gave up 1 base and V 6 bases, and 5 bases lay outside the gene matches. CDR3 sequence: CASSIAGRAKNIQYF. In nucleotides, the CDR3 is TGTGCCAGCAGCATAGCGGGAAGGGCCAAAAACATTCAGTACTTC.

The J gene is TRBJ2-1, the V gene TRBV19; D is unresolved. V gave up 3 bases and J gave up 3 bases, with 6 bases separating them. Germline CDR1 is LNHDA and CDR2 is SQIVND (reference sequence). CDR3 size: 13 residues. DNA of the CDR3: TGTGCCAGTAGTATCGCCGGCTACAATGAGCAGTTCTTC. It codes for CASSIAGYNEQFF.

The J gene is TRBJ2-1, the V gene TRBV11-2, with a possible D match to TRBD2 (5 bases). Germline CDR1 reads SGHAT; CDR2 reads FQNNGV. The ends were cut back, 5 bases at V and 0 bases at J, with 14 bases in the middle. The CDR3 has 16 residues. The CDR3 sequence: CASSPPGLVSYNEQFF. In nucleotides, the CDR3 is TGTGCCAGCAGCCCCCCCGGACTCGTCTCCTACAATGAGCAGTTCTTC.

This rearrangement joins TRBV30 to TRBJ2-7; D may be TRBD1 (5 bases). Trimming left V 0 bases short and J 0 bases short, with 21 bases between. Germline CDR1 is GTSNPN and CDR2 is SVGIG (reference sequence). The CDR3 is made up of 18 amino acids. This CDR3 reads CAWSVALFQGVSSYEQYF. CDR3 coding DNA: TGTGCCTGGAGTGTAGCCCTCTTTCAAGGGGTGAGCTCCTACGAGCAGTACTTC. Using reference TRBV30 and TRBJ2-7 for the parts outside the CDR3, the full variable domain is SQTIHQWPATLVQPVGSPLSLECTVEGTSNPNLYWYRQAAGRGLQLLFYSVGIGQISSEVPQNLSASRPQDRQFILSSKKLLLSDSGFYLCAWSVALFQGVSSYEQYFGPGTRLTVT.

This clone was counted at least ten times. Other DNA sequences in the sample encode the same CDR3. The rearrangement joins TRBV18 to TRBJ2-7, with unresolved D. The CDR3 is 14 amino acids. Germline V gives CDR1 KGHSH, CDR2 LQKENI. Trimming took off 0 bases at V and 3 bases at J, with 9 bases between the two ends. In DNA form, the CDR3 reads TGTGCCAGCTCACCACCGGGTTTCCTCTACGAGCAGTACTTC. Protein: CASSPPGFLYEQYF.

V is TRBV2 and J is TRBJ1-2, with D maybe TRBD1 (5 bases). The V gene's germline CDR1 is SNHLY and CDR2 FYNNEI. V was cut by 5 bases and J by 5 bases, with 15 bases left in between. CDR3 length equals 14 residues. CDR3 sequence: CASSKQPGPYGYTF. The CDR3, as DNA: TGTGCCAGCAGTAAACAACCGGGGCCATATGGCTACACCTTC.

Only one count was recorded for this clone. The chain joins TRBV5-6 to TRBJ2-1, with 10 bases matching TRBD2. With V trimmed by 4 bases and J by 9 bases, 19 bases remained unmatched. CDR1 is SGHDT, CDR2 YYEEEE, per germline. This CDR3 has 18 residues. The DNA of the CDR3 is TGTGCCAGCAGCGCAGTCCCGGGACTAGCGCCCAAGGACATTGAGCAGTTCTTC. Translation gives CASSAVPGLAPKDIEQFF.

The V and J genes are TRBV9 and TRBJ1-2, with no clear D. This CDR3 comprises 13 residues. V was pared by 5 bases and J by 4 bases, with 12 bases between. Germline loops: CDR1 SGDLS, CDR2 YYNGEE. The CDR3 DNA reads TGTGCCAGCAGGGATCGGGGTCTCTATGGCTACACCTTC. Translating it yields CASRDRGLYGYTF.

The genes are TRBV27 and TRBJ2-1, with 7 bases lining up with TRBD2. The CDR3 consists of 16 residues. With 9 bases clipped from V and 0 bases from J, the junction kept 11 bases outside the gene matches. Looked up from germline, CDR1 is MNHEY and CDR2 is SMNVEV (reference sequence). CDR3 sequence reads: CASKGRDPSSYNEQFF. For the CDR3, the DNA is TGTGCCAGTAAAGGGAGGGACCCCAGCTCCTACAATGAGCAGTTCTTC.

The V call is TRBV7-6, the J call TRBJ2-7; TRBD2 matches 14 bases. Germline V gives CDR1 SGHVS, CDR2 FNYEAQ. With 5 bases clipped from V and 7 bases from J, the junction kept 4 bases outside the gene matches. This CDR3 contains 14 residues. CDR3 region: CASSTGLAGVEQYF. The DNA of the CDR3 is TGTGCCAGCAGCACGGGACTAGCGGGAGTGGAGCAGTACTTC.

This clone was seen a few times. The chain recombines TRBV5-1 with TRBJ2-1, with 10 nucleotides matching TRBD2. V lost 0 bases and J lost 6; bases outside the gene matches: 6. The CDR3 covers 16 residues. Germline V gene data show CDR1 as SGHRS and CDR2 as YFSETQ. The DNA of the CDR3 is TGCGCCAGCAGCTTGGAACTAGCGGGATCTCGCAATGAGCAGTTCTTC. Its protein product is CASSLELAGSRNEQFF.

The chain couples TRBV11-3 to TRBJ2-1, with D perhaps given as TRBD1 or TRBD2 (6 bases each). CDR3 length equals 15 residues. CDR1 SGHNT and CDR2 YENEEA come from the germline V gene. Trimming left V 10 bases short and J 8 bases short, with 24 bases between. This CDR3 is CAIRHPGASFDEQFF. DNA of the CDR3: TGTGCCATTCGCCACCCGGGGGCTAGTTTTGATGAGCAGTTCTTC.

This chain links TRBV2 with TRBJ2-7, with 7 bases lining up with TRBD1. The CDR3 is made up of 14 amino acids. The germline V gene encodes CDR1 SNHLY and CDR2 FYNNEI. V trimming: 6 bases; J trimming: 3 bases; junction bases outside the gene matches: 8. The DNA of the CDR3 is TGTGCCAGCAGGCCCGGGACAGCTATCTACGAGCAGTACTTC. Its protein product is CASRPGTAIYEQYF.

The DNA for the CDR3 is TGTGCCAGCAGCCCCACCCCCCCGGGACAGGGGGCGGGGGAGCAGTACTTC. Its protein product is CASSPTPPGQGAGEQYF. The J gene is TRBJ2-7, the V gene TRBV7-2; 12 bases are a match to TRBD1. This CDR3 has 17 residues. Per germline, CDR1 SGHTA and CDR2 FQGNSA. Germline trimming cut 5 bases from V and 7 bases from J; bases unmatched to any gene: 15. The variable domain in full, completed from reference TRBV7-2 and TRBJ2-7, reads GAGVSQSPSNKVTEKGKDVELRCDPISGHTALYWYRQSLGQGLEFLIYFQGNSAPDKSGLPSDRFSAERTGGSVSTLTIQRTQQEDSAVYLCASSPTPPGQGAGEQYFGPGTRLTVT.

The chain joins TRBV7-3 to TRBJ2-2; the match to TRBD1 covers 7 bases. J was trimmed by 5 bases and V by 4 bases; bases with no gene match: 7. The CDR3 totals 15 residues. Germline loops: CDR1 SGHTA, CDR2 FQGTGA. CDR3 residues: CASSSRTGSTGELFF. DNA of the CDR3: TGTGCCAGCAGCTCCCGGACAGGAAGTACCGGGGAGCTGTTTTTT.

The DNA for the CDR3 is TGCGCCAGCAGCTTTGGGACAACTAATGAAAAACTGTTTTTT. This codes for CASSFGTTNEKLFF. This chain links TRBV5-1 with TRBJ1-4; D gene ambiguous. V was clipped by 2 bases and J by 0 bases, with 5 bases between them. This CDR3 has 14 residues. Germline CDR1 reads SGHRS; CDR2 reads YFSETQ. The full variable domain, in which reference TRBV5-1 and TRBJ1-4 provide the parts outside the CDR3, is KAGVTQTPRYLIKTRGQQVTLSCSPISGHRSVSWYQQTPGQGLQFLFEYFSETQRNKGNFPGRFSGRQFSNSRSEMNVSTLELGDSALYLCASSFGTTNEKLFFGSGTQLSVL.

The chain carries TRBV4-3 and TRBJ2-2; D remains ambiguous. V was clipped by 4 bases and J by 1 base, with 10 bases between them. The germline V gene encodes CDR1 LGHNA and CDR2 YSLEER. The CDR3 covers 15 residues. CDR3 coding DNA: TGCGCCAGCAGCCGCTCACTCCTGAACACCGGGGAGCTGTTTTTT. It translates to CASSRSLLNTGELFF.

The chain uses TRBV18 and TRBJ1-3; TRBD1 is a possible D gene (5 bases). CDR1 and CDR2 (germline): KGHSH, LQKENI. The CDR3 is made up of 16 amino acids. The V end lost 3 bases, the J end lost 4 bases, and 16 bases lay between the germline ends. CDR3 coding DNA: TGTGCCAGCTCACCTGCACAGGTCTTGTTCGGAAACACCATATATTTT. Translated: CASSPAQVLFGNTIYF.

The CDR3 protein is CASSGPWGRGRSETQYF. The CDR3 DNA sequence: TGTGCCAGCAGTGGACCCTGGGGGCGCGGGAGATCGGAGACCCAGTACTTC. The V gene is TRBV6-1, the J gene TRBJ2-5, with D maybe TRBD2 (7 bases). Germline-derived CDR1 and CDR2 are MNHNS and SASEGT. This CDR3 comprises 17 residues. V gave up 4 bases and J gave up 5 bases, with 23 bases separating them.

The chain has TRBV5-1 and TRBJ1-1; 7 bases align to TRBD1. After removal of 4 bases from V and 3 bases from J, the junction contained 3 bases not matched to a gene. This CDR3 is 13 amino acids long. From germline, CDR1 is SGHRS and CDR2 YFSETQ. CDR3 sequence: CASSRDRDTEAFF. CDR3 nucleotide sequence: TGCGCCAGCAGCAGAGACAGGGACACTGAAGCTTTCTTT.

The V and J genes are TRBV28 and TRBJ1-6; D unclear. The CDR3 extends over 14 amino acids. The germline V gene has CDR1 MDHEN and CDR2 SYDVKM. The V end lost 2 bases, the J end lost 11 bases, and 13 bases lay between the germline ends. The CDR3 here is CASSLRAEGPPLHF. The CDR3 region has the DNA TGTGCCAGCAGTTTAAGGGCAGAGGGTCCACCCCTCCACTTT. The whole variable domain, remainder taken from reference TRBV28 and TRBJ1-6, is DVKVTQSSRYLVKRTGEKVFLECVQDMDHENMFWYRQDPGLGLRLIYFSYDVKMKEKGDIPEGYSVSREKKERFSLILESASTNQTSMYLCASSLRAEGPPLHFGNGTRLTVT.

This clone was detected only a few times. V gene TRBV7-2 combines with J gene TRBJ2-2, with 8 bases aligning to TRBD1. The CDR3 has 15 amino acids. In germline, CDR1 is SGHTA, CDR2 FQGNSA. V trimming: 7 bases; J trimming: 6 bases; junction bases outside the gene matches: 10. The CDR3 reads CASKSGTGGSGELFF. The CDR3, as DNA: TGTGCCAGCAAATCCGGGACAGGAGGGTCCGGGGAGCTGTTTTTT.

The rearrangement links TRBV18 to TRBJ1-1; D unclear. Between the trimmed V and J ends, which lost 2 bases and 1 base, there was a span of 11 bases. The CDR3 extends over 15 amino acids. The germline V gene has CDR1 KGHSH and CDR2 LQKENI. The CDR3 DNA reads as TGTGCCAGCTCACCAAACCAGTGGGCGAACACTGAAGCTTTCTTT. It specifies CASSPNQWANTEAFF.

The V and J genes are TRBV5-4 and TRBJ1-2, with a tentative D call TRBD1 (5 bases). With 6 bases removed from V and 7 bases from J, the gap between germline ends came to 13 bases. Per the germline V gene, CDR1 is SGHNT and CDR2 is YYREEE (reference sequence). This CDR3 region has 12 residues. The DNA of the CDR3 is TGTGCCAGCACCATTCAGGGCACTGGCTACACCTTC. Residues: CASTIQGTGYTF.

This clone showed up just a few times. The V call is TRBV19, the J call TRBJ1-4, with TRBD1 as a possible D gene (6 bases). This CDR3 has 14 amino acids. Trimming removed 7 bases at V and 4 bases at J, with 13 bases between. Germline CDR1 and CDR2: LNHDA and SQIVND (reference sequence). For the CDR3, the DNA is TGTGCCAGTAACTTCGGACAGCTTAATGAAAAACTGTTTTTT. Translating gives CASNFGQLNEKLFF. The variable domain in full, completed from reference TRBV19 and TRBJ1-4, reads DGGITQSPKYLFRKEGQNVTLSCEQNLNHDAMYWYRQDPGQGLRLIYYSQIVNDFQKGDIAEGYSVSREKKESFPLTVTSAQKNPTAFYLCASNFGQLNEKLFFGSGTQLSVL.

About this clone itself: The sample holds other DNA sequences that translate to the same CDR3. The chain is built from TRBV5-4 and TRBJ1-2; D is unresolved. Germline CDR1 is SGHNT and CDR2 is YYREEE (reference sequence). Trimming cost V 0 bases and J 7 bases, with 10 bases left between them. The CDR3 totals 13 residues. CDR3 sequence reads: CASSLVSGGGYTF. The DNA of the CDR3 is TGTGCCAGCAGCTTGGTTAGTGGTGGTGGCTACACCTTC. Using reference TRBV5-4 and TRBJ1-2 for the parts outside the CDR3, the full variable domain is ETGVTQSPTHLIKTRGQQVTLRCSSQSGHNTVSWYQQALGQGPQFIFQYYREEENGRGNFPPRFSGLQFPNYSSELNVNALELDDSALYLCASSLVSGGGYTFGSGTRLTVV.